One and the same sample provided the 3 T cell receptor beta chains below, sequenced in a study of spatial heterogeneity in lung cancer. Study observations and caveats: Tracking of tumor mutation counts was seen in expanded intratumoral alpha and beta TCR counts.

As to time point: sample taken at primary tumor resection. No antigens are known for them. TCRdb processed the 5' RACE reads anew with MiXCR; each CDR3 protein has one entry. Among more than 700 distinct CDR3 sequences, around 10% were seen once, and the ten largest hold 32%. The specimen was lung tumor tissue, collected at surgery. These receptors originate from a male donor with early-stage non-small cell lung cancer.

In this sample, this clonotype is medium-sized (0.01 to 0.1%). A library made for alpha chains picked up this beta chain off target, so its size means little. The chain recombines TRBV4-2 with TRBJ1-1, with D unclear. Germline loops: CDR1 LGHNA, CDR2 YNFKEQ. Trimming left V 4 bases short and J 8 bases short, with 14 bases between. The CDR3 covers 13 residues. CDR3 sequence reads: CASSPVGGPEAFF. The CDR3 coding sequence is TGTGCCAGCAGCCCCGTAGGTGGACCCGAAGCTTTCTTT.

This clonotype rates as large. This beta chain is a stray sequence in a library constructed for alpha chains; its clone size is not meaningful. The rearrangement uses TRBV28 and TRBJ2-7; D may be TRBD2 (6 bases). CDR3 length: 12 residues. V lost 6 bases and J lost 9, with 15 bases in between. Germline V gives CDR1 MDHEN, CDR2 SYDVKM. The CDR3 spells CASSPGTASQYF. The CDR3 coding sequence is TGTGCCAGCAGCCCGGGGACTGCGTCGCAGTACTTC.

Judged by abundance, this clonotype is medium-sized (0.01 to 0.1%). This beta chain lies outside the target of a library built for alpha chains; its clone size means little. The V gene is TRBV4-2, the J gene TRBJ2-3, with TRBD2 matching over 11 bases. CDR1 and CDR2 (germline): LGHNA, YNFKEQ. J gave up 2 bases and V 1 base, and 2 bases lay outside the gene matches. The CDR3 contains 16 residues. DNA for the CDR3: TGTGCCAGCAGCCAAGGGGGACTAGCGGCCACAGATACGCAGTATTTT. It codes for CASSQGGLAATDTQYF.